A single sample gave rise to the 5 T cell receptor beta chains below, sequenced in a study of OX40 agonist ivuxolimab in advanced cancers. Some clones are missing from TCRdb's copy, which holds only in-frame ones; the method was immunoSEQ multiplex PCR. The profile shows 82,000 or so clones, around 90% of them singletons. The sequenced sample was CD4+ or CD8+ T cells sorted from blood, obtained in a trial of the OX40 agonist ivuxolimab. These receptors originate from an adult with an advanced solid tumor such as melanoma, head and neck, liver or kidney cancer.

The chain has TRBV5-1 and TRBJ1-3, with D perhaps TRBD1 (6 bases). Per the germline V gene, CDR1 is SGHRS and CDR2 is YFSETQ. V gave up 4 bases and J gave up 5 bases, with 13 bases separating them. The CDR3 runs to 14 residues. CDR3 in DNA: TGCGCCAGCAGCGAACAGGGACTCAGAAACACCATATATTTT. Protein product: CASSEQGLRNTIYF.

This chain connects TRBV29-1 to TRBJ2-2; D may match TRBD1 or TRBD2 (5 bases each). The CDR3 runs 12 residues. Germline V gene data show CDR1 as SQVTM and CDR2 as ANQGSEA. V lost 6 bases and J 6 bases, leaving 11 bases between the germline ends. CDR3 region: CSVRGDAGELFF. CDR3 DNA: TGCAGCGTCCGAGGGGACGCCGGGGAGCTGTTTTTT.

The CDR3 sequence: CAPPGLAHGELFF. CDR3 nucleotide sequence: TGTGCCCCCCCAGGGCTTGCCCACGGGGAGCTGTTTTTT. The rearrangement uses TRBV19 and TRBJ2-2; perhaps TRBD1 as D (5 bases). Trimming stripped 11 bases from V and 7 bases from J, with 17 bases between. Per the germline V gene, CDR1 is LNHDA and CDR2 is SQIVND (reference sequence). The CDR3 runs 13 residues.

The chain employs TRBV28 and TRBJ2-7; D gene uncertain. The CDR3 consists of 13 residues. The germline CDR1 and CDR2 sequences are MDHEN and SYDVKM. V lost 10 bases and J lost 1, with 14 bases in between. The CDR3 region is CATSLASSYEQYF. The CDR3 bases are TGTGCCACCTCACTTGCCTCATCCTACGAGCAGTACTTC.

This rearrangement joins TRBV7-2 to TRBJ2-1; D is unresolved. The CDR3 length is 13 residues. CDR1 SGHTA and CDR2 FQGNSA come from the germline V gene. V lost 3 bases and J lost 5, with 8 bases in between. CDR3 sequence reads: CASSFRQNNEQFF. In nucleotides, the CDR3 is TGTGCCAGCAGCTTTCGGCAAAACAATGAGCAGTTCTTC.